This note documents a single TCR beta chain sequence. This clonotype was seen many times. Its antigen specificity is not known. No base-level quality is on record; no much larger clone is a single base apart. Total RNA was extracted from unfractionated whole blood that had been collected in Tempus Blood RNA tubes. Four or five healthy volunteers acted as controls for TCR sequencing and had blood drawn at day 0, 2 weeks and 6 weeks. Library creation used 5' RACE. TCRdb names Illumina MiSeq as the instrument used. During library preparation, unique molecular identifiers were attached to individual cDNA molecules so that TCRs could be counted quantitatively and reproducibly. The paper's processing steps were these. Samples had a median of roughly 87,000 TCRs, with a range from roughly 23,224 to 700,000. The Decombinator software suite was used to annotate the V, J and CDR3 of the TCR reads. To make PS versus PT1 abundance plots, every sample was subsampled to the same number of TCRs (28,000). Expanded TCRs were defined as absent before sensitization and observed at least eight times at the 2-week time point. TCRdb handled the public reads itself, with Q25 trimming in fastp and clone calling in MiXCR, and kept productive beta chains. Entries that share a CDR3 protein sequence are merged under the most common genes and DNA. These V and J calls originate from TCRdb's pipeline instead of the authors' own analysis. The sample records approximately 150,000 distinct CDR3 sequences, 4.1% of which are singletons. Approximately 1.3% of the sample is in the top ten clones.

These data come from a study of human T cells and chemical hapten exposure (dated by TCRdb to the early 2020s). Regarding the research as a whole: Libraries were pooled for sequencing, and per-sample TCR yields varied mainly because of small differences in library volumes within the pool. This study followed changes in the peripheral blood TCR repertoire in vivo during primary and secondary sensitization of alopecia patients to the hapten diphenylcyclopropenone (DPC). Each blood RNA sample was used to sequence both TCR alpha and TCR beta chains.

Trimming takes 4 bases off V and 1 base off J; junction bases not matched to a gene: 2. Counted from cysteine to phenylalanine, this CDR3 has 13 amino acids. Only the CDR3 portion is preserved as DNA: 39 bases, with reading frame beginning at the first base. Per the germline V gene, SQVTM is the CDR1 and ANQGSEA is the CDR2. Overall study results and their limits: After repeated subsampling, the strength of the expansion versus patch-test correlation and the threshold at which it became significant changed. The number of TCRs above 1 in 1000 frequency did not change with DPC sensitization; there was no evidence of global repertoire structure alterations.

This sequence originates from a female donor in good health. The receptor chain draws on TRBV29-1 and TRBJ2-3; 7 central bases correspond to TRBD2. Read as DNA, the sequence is TGCAGCGTTGTAAGCGGGGGCACAGATACGCAGTATTTT. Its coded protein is CSVVSGGTDTQYF.